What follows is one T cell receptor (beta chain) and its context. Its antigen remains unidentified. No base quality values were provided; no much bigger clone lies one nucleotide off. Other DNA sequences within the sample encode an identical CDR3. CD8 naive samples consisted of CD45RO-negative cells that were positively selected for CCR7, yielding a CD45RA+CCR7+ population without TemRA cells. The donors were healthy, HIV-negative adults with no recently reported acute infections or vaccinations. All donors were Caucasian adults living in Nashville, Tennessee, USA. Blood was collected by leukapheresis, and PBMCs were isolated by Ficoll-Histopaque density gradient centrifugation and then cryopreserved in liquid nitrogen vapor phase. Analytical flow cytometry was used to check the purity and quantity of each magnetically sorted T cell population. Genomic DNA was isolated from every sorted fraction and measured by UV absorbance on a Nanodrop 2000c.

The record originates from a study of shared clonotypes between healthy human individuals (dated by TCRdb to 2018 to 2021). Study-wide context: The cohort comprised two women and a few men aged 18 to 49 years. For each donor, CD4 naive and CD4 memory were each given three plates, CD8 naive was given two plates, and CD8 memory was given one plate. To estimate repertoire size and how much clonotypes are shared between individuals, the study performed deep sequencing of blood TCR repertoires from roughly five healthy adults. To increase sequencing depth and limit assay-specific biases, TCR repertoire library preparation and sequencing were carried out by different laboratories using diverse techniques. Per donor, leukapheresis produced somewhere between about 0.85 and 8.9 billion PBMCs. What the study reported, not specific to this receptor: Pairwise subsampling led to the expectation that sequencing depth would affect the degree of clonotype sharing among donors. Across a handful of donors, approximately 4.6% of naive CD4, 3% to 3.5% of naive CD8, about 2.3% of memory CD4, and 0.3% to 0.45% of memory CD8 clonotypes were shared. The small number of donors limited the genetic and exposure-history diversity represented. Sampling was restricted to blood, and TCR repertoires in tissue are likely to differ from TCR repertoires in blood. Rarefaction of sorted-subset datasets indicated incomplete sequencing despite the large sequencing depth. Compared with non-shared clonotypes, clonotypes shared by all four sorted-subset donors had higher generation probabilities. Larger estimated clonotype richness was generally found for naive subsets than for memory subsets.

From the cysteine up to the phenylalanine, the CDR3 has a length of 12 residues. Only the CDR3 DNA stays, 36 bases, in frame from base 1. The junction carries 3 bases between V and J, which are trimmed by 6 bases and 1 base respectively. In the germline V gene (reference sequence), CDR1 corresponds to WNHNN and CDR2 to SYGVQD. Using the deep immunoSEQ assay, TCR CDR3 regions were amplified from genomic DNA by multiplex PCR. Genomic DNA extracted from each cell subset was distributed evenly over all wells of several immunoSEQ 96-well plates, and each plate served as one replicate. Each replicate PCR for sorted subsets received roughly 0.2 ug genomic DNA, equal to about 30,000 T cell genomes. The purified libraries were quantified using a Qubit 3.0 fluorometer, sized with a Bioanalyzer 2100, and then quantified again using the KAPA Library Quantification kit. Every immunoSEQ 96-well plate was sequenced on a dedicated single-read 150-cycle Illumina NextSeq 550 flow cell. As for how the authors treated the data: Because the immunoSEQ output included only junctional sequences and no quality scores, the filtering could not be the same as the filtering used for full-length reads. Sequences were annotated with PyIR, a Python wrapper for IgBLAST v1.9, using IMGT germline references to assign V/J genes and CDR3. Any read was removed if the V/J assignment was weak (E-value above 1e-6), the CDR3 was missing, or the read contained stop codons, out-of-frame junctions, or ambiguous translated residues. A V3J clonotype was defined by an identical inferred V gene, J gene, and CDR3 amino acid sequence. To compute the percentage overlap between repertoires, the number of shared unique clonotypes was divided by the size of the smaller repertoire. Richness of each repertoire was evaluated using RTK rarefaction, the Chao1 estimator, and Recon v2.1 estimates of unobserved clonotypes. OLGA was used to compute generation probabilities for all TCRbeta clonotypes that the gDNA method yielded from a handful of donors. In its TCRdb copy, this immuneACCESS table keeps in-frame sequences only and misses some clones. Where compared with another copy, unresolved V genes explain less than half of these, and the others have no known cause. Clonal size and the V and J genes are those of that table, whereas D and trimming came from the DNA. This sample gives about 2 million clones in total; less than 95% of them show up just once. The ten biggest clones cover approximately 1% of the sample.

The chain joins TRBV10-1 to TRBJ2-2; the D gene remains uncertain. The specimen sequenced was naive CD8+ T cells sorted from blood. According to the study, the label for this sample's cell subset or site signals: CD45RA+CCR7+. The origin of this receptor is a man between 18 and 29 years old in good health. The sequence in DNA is TGCGCCAGCAGCGAGAACACCGGGGAGCTGTTTTTT. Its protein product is CASSENTGELFF.